The 31 T cell receptor beta chains in this list originate from one sample, sequenced in a study of cytomegalovirus exposure and HLA in healthy donors. Researchers ran the PCR with 60 Vbeta and 13 Jbeta primers. The method was immunoSEQ multiplex PCR; TCRdb's version includes in-frame clones alone and lacks a portion of them. The sample has 200,000 or so clones, roughly 80% seen once. Sample: PBMCs. The receptors derive from a girl between 10 and 17 years old in good health and CMV-seronegative.

Regarding this clone: Other DNA sequences in this specimen translate into the identical CDR3. This chain uses TRBV30 with TRBJ1-1; 8 bases match TRBD1. Germline values: CDR1 GTSNPN, CDR2 SVGIG (reference sequence). The V segment lost 5 bases and the J segment 5 bases; nucleotides outside the gene matches: 7. CDR3 length: 13 residues. CDR3 sequence: CAWGTGPGTEAFF. In DNA, the CDR3 is TGTGCCTGGGGGACAGGTCCGGGGACTGAAGCTTTCTTT.

V gene TRBV7-2 combines with J gene TRBJ2-7; TRBD1 aligns across 12 bases. The CDR3 runs to 16 residues. Germline-derived CDR1 and CDR2 are SGHTA and FQGNSA. J gave up 6 bases and V 1 base, and 7 bases lay outside the gene matches. The CDR3 is CASSLGGGTGGGEQYF. In DNA form, the CDR3 reads TGTGCCAGCAGCTTAGGAGGGGGGACAGGGGGCGGCGAGCAGTACTTC.

The chain couples TRBV7-2 to TRBJ2-1; the D gene is possibly TRBD2 (5 bases). The V gene's germline CDR1 is SGHTA and CDR2 FQGNSA. V was cut by 2 bases and J by 7 bases, with 15 bases left in between. The CDR3 sequence is 15 residues long. The CDR3 spells CASSLMWLAANEQFF. The CDR3, as DNA: TGTGCCAGCAGCTTAATGTGGCTAGCCGCGAATGAGCAGTTCTTC.

This sequence joins TRBV9 and TRBJ1-2; 7 nucleotides agree with TRBD1. This CDR3 comprises 14 residues. J gave up 6 bases and V 2 bases, and 7 bases lay outside the gene matches. Looked up from germline, CDR1 is SGDLS and CDR2 is YYNGEE. CDR3: CASSVHRGENGYTF. The CDR3 DNA reads TGTGCCAGCAGCGTGCACAGGGGAGAGAATGGCTACACCTTC.

This sequence joins TRBV28 and TRBJ1-1, with D maybe TRBD1 (6 bases). The germline V gene has CDR1 MDHEN and CDR2 SYDVKM. V lost 5 bases and J lost 8, with 15 bases in between. The CDR3 extends over 13 amino acids. The CDR3 bases are TGTGCCAGCAGTCCATTCGGCACAGGGGAAGCTTTCTTT. This codes for CASSPFGTGEAFF.

The rearrangement links TRBV9 to TRBJ1-6; 8 positions match TRBD1. J was trimmed by 7 bases and V by 0 bases; bases with no gene match: 0. The germline V gene encodes CDR1 SGDLS and CDR2 YYNGEE. This CDR3 is 14 amino acids long. The CDR3 nucleotides read TGTGCCAGCAGCGTAGCAGGGGGCAATTCACCCCTCCACTTT. This sequence encodes CASSVAGGNSPLHF.

The DNA for the CDR3 is TGTGCCAGCAGTCAGACCAGGGGTACAGATACGCAGTATTTT. Its translation is CASSQTRGTDTQYF. The chain recombines TRBV7-2 with TRBJ2-3; maybe TRBD1 (6 bases). The CDR3 has 14 residues. CDR1 is SGHTA and CDR2 is FQGNSA in the germline V gene. V lost 6 bases and J 3 bases, leaving 13 bases between the germline ends.

The rearrangement joins TRBV7-3 to TRBJ2-1; D gene unclear. Germline V gene lookup returns CDR1 SGHTA and CDR2 FQGTGA. The CDR3 is 13 amino acids. V lost 2 bases and J 9 bases, leaving 11 bases between the germline ends. The CDR3 DNA follows: TGTGCCAGCAGCTTAGAGCCCCGCGGTGAGCAGTTCTTC. Translated: CASSLEPRGEQFF.

Regarding this clone: The same CDR3 arises from other DNA sequences in this sample as well. The V and J genes are TRBV15 and TRBJ2-5; 8 bases agree with TRBD1. CDR3 size: 16 residues. The V segment lost 3 bases and the J segment 4 bases; nucleotides outside the gene matches: 10. Germline loops: CDR1 LNHNV, CDR2 YYDKDF (reference sequence). CDR3 DNA: TGTGCCACCAGCAGTCCCCCCGGGACAGGAGGAGAGACCCAGTACTTC. Its protein product is CATSSPPGTGGETQYF.

The chain has TRBV6-5 and TRBJ2-3; D not resolved. The CDR3 runs to 13 residues. The V end lost 2 bases, the J end lost 0 bases, and 3 bases lay between the germline ends. Germline CDR1 MNHEY, CDR2 SVGAGI. CDR3 residues: CASSYPSTDTQYF. The CDR3 nucleotides are TGTGCCAGCAGTTACCCAAGCACAGATACGCAGTATTTT.

The chain uses TRBV9 and TRBJ1-2, with TRBD1 as a possible D gene (6 bases). Trimming pared 4 bases from V and 1 base from J, leaving 8 bases between. CDR3 length: 13 residues. Germline V gives CDR1 SGDLS, CDR2 YYNGEE. The CDR3 sequence: CASSLQGNYGYTF. Here the CDR3 DNA reads TGTGCCAGCAGCTTACAGGGTAACTATGGCTACACCTTC.

V gene TRBV5-1 combines with J gene TRBJ1-2, with D possibly TRBD1 on 5 matching bases. The V and J ends lost 2 bases and 1 base respectively, with 15 bases between them. The CDR3 consists of 16 residues. The V gene's germline CDR1 is SGHRS and CDR2 YFSETQ. The CDR3 spells CASSFLPGNDNYGYTF. CDR3 nucleotide sequence: TGCGCCAGCAGCTTTCTTCCAGGGAACGATAACTATGGCTACACCTTC.

V is TRBV28 and J is TRBJ2-7; maybe TRBD2 (5 bases). The CDR3 has 15 amino acids. The V end lost 2 bases, the J end lost 4 bases, and 15 bases lay between the germline ends. Germline V lookup: CDR1 MDHEN, CDR2 SYDVKM. The CDR3 reads CASSLVGSRTYEQYF. In DNA, the CDR3 is TGTGCCAGCAGTTTAGTAGGGAGCCGTACTTACGAGCAGTACTTC.

The V and J genes are TRBV4-1 and TRBJ1-5, with D possibly matching TRBD1 (6 bases). The germline V gene has CDR1 MGHRA and CDR2 YSYEKL. The CDR3 runs to 15 residues. V was cut by 3 bases and J by 7 bases, with 16 bases left in between. The DNA of the CDR3 is TGCGCCAGCAGCCACCCCGGACAGTCGAGCCAGCCCCAGCATTTT. Translating it yields CASSHPGQSSQPQHF.

A remark on this clone: The same CDR3 also results from other DNA sequences found in this sample. J is TRBJ2-5 and V is TRBV18; unclear D gene. This CDR3 is 13 amino acids long. Trimming shortened V by 2 bases and J by 2 bases, and 6 bases separated the two germline ends. Germline V gene lookup returns CDR1 KGHSH and CDR2 LQKENI. The CDR3 loop reads CASSPGLQETQYF. The CDR3 DNA reads as TGTGCCAGCTCACCAGGGCTTCAAGAGACCCAGTACTTC.

DNA of the CDR3: TGTGCCAGCAGCTGGGACAGGGCGAACACCATATATTTT. It yields the protein CASSWDRANTIYF. J is TRBJ1-3 and V is TRBV5-6; 9 nucleotides agree with TRBD1. Trimming took 3 bases from V and 7 from J; bases not matched to a gene: 2. The CDR3 runs 13 residues. Per the germline V gene, CDR1 is SGHDT and CDR2 is YYEEEE. The whole variable domain, remainder taken from reference TRBV5-6 and TRBJ1-3, is DAGVTQSPTHLIKTRGQQVTLRCSPKSGHDTVSWYQQALGQGPQFIFQYYEEEERQRGNFPDRFSGHQFPNYSSELNVNALLLGDSALYLCASSWDRANTIYFGEGSWLTVV.

The chain uses TRBV19 and TRBJ1-1, with TRBD1 as a possible D gene (5 bases). CDR1 LNHDA and CDR2 SQIVND come from the germline V gene (reference sequence). This CDR3 has 16 amino acids. Trimming pared 5 bases from V and 0 bases from J, leaving 16 bases between. The CDR3 region is CASSPISDTLNTEAFF. The CDR3 DNA reads TGTGCCAGTAGTCCTATTTCGGACACTTTGAACACTGAAGCTTTCTTT.

V gene TRBV2 combines with J gene TRBJ1-5; D is unclear. CDR3 length: 15 residues. Germline V lookup: CDR1 SNHLY, CDR2 FYNNEI. The V and J ends lost 4 bases and 4 bases respectively, with 14 bases between them. CDR3 protein: CASSGLLSKNQPQHF. The CDR3 region has the DNA TGTGCCAGCAGTGGCCTGTTGAGCAAGAATCAGCCCCAGCATTTT.

J is TRBJ2-5 and V is TRBV7-4; 10 bases map to TRBD1. This CDR3 spans 16 amino acids. V lost 3 bases, J lost 4 bases, and 8 bases stayed unmatched. Germline loops: CDR1 SGHVT, CDR2 SQSDAQ. The CDR3, as DNA: TGTGCCAGCAGCTTGCGACAGGGGGCTAGGGGAGAGACCCAGTACTTC. Residues: CASSLRQGARGETQYF.

The chain recombines TRBV16 with TRBJ2-5; tentative D call: TRBD1 (5 bases). Trimming took off 4 bases at V and 5 bases at J, with 14 bases between the two ends. This CDR3 has 14 amino acids. Per germline, CDR1 KGHSY and CDR2 FQNENV. This chain's CDR3 is CASSPSQGVETQYF. For the CDR3, the DNA is TGTGCCAGCAGCCCATCCCAGGGTGTGGAGACCCAGTACTTC.

The rearrangement links TRBV5-1 to TRBJ2-5; 7 positions agree with TRBD1. The CDR3 is made up of 15 amino acids. CDR1 SGHRS and CDR2 YFSETQ come from the germline V gene. Trimming took 3 bases from V and 2 from J; bases not matched to a gene: 7. CDR3 region: CASSSGQVVQETQYF. The CDR3 DNA sequence: TGCGCCAGCAGCTCCGGACAGGTCGTTCAAGAGACCCAGTACTTC.

The genes are TRBV19 and TRBJ2-3; 11 nucleotides line up with TRBD2. This CDR3 spans 15 amino acids. Germline V gene sequence: CDR1 LNHDA, CDR2 SQIVND (reference sequence). The V gene end was trimmed by 7 bases and the J gene end by 1 base; junction bases not matched to a gene: 4. CDR3 bases: TGTGCCAGTATTAGCGGGGGGGCGGGCACAGATACGCAGTATTTT. Residues: CASISGGAGTDTQYF.

The chain is built from TRBV5-1 and TRBJ2-5, with TRBD1 as a possible D gene (5 bases). Germline V lookup: CDR1 SGHRS, CDR2 YFSETQ. Trimming stripped 1 base from V and 1 base from J, with 5 bases between. The CDR3 covers 13 residues. Written as DNA, the CDR3 is TGCGCCAGCAGCTTGCAGGGCCAAGAGACCCAGTACTTC. Translating it yields CASSLQGQETQYF.

The CDR3 region has the DNA TGTGCCAGCAGTGAAGCGACACAACTCTTTCTCAGCAATCAGCCCCAGCATTTT. Residues: CASSEATQLFLSNQPQHF. This chain links TRBV6-1 with TRBJ1-5; D gene uncertain. Germline CDR1 MNHNS, CDR2 SASEGT. The length of the CDR3 is 18 residues. Trimming shortened V by 0 bases and J by 1 base, and 16 bases separated the two germline ends.

CDR3 region: CASTYQGMLAGGLDTGELFF. As DNA, the CDR3 is TGCGCCAGCACCTATCAGGGGATGCTAGCGGGGGGGCTCGACACCGGGGAGCTGTTTTTT. The V gene is TRBV5-1, the J gene TRBJ2-2; 12 nucleotides agree with TRBD2. From germline, CDR1 is SGHRS and CDR2 YFSETQ. Trimming cost V 6 bases and J 3 bases; bases outside gene matches: 18. The CDR3 has 20 residues.

In regard to this clone: The germline gene is not matched at one end of the junction; a read error may be the cause. The gene calls are TRBV7-7 and TRBJ2-7; D perhaps matches TRBD2 (5 bases). This CDR3 spans 13 amino acids. The germline V gene encodes CDR1 SSHAT and CDR2 FNYEAQ (reference sequence). CDR3 in DNA: TGTGCTAGCAGCGCCGGACTTTCCTACGAGCAGTACTTC. This codes for CASSAGLSYEQYF.

The rearrangement uses TRBV27 and TRBJ2-5, with a weak D call TRBD1 (5 bases). Germline assignment: CDR1 MNHEY and CDR2 SMNVEV (reference sequence). This CDR3 is built from 15 residues. V dropped 8 bases and J dropped 1 base, with 17 bases sitting between them. The CDR3 region has the DNA TGTGCCAGCGGGGCGATCTGGACACCCCAAGAGACCCAGTACTTC. Amino acid sequence: CASGAIWTPQETQYF.

The chain links TRBV28 to TRBJ2-7, with 10 bases that match TRBD2. The ends lost 8 bases at V and 0 bases at J; junction bases unmatched: 10. Per the germline V gene, CDR1 is MDHEN and CDR2 is SYDVKM. This CDR3 is 16 amino acids long. CDR3: CASEASGGIYSYEQYF. The CDR3 DNA reads TGTGCCAGCGAGGCTAGCGGGGGCATATACTCCTACGAGCAGTACTTC.

The rearrangement uses TRBV21-1 and TRBJ2-7; the table's D call, TRBD1, was not checked against the DNA. TRBV21-1 is marked as a pseudogene. The CDR3 extends over 13 amino acids. The CDR3 bases are TGTGCCAGCAGCAAAGGGTCAGGGTTCGAGCAGTACTTC. Protein product: CASSKGSGFEQYF.

This rearrangement joins TRBV2 to TRBJ2-2; 9 bases agree with TRBD2. The CDR3 extends over 18 amino acids. CDR1 and CDR2 (germline): SNHLY, FYNNEI. Losses at the gene ends were 6 bases for V and 1 base for J; bases not matched to a gene: 12. The CDR3 sequence: CASRWTSDAGGNTGELFF. The CDR3 nucleotides are TGTGCCAGCAGGTGGACTAGCGACGCGGGGGGGAACACCGGGGAGCTGTTTTTT.

As concerns this clone: The same CDR3 can be traced to other DNA sequences in this sample. This chain links TRBV28 with TRBJ2-7; no firm D call. Germline loops: CDR1 MDHEN, CDR2 SYDVKM. Trimming stripped 7 bases from V and 2 bases from J, with 12 bases between. There are 13 residues in the CDR3. CDR3 nucleotides: TGTGCCAGCAAATTTGAGCGAACCTACGAGCAGTACTTC. Protein sequence: CASKFERTYEQYF.